This T cell receptor beta chain was found in a study of T cells in tuberculosis. Here immunoSEQ multiplex PCR was the method, and the copy in TCRdb shows in-frame clones only, minus some. The sample contains fewer than 55,000 clones, around 96% of which appear only once. The time point here: new active TB diagnosis, blood taken before or within 7 days of starting treatment. Germline V CDR1 and CDR2: SGHRS, YFSETQ. The CDR3 spans 15 residues. V lost 5 bases, J lost 3 bases, and 9 bases stayed unmatched. The sequence came from an adult with tuberculosis. Specimen: PBMCs, collected at tuberculosis diagnosis. The V call is TRBV5-1, the J call TRBJ2-7; 9 bases map to TRBD2. In nucleotides, the CDR3 is TGCGCCAGCAGTCAGACTAGCGGTTGGGGCTACGAGCAGTACTTC. Its protein is CASSQTSGWGYEQYF.